This passage covers 20 T cell receptor beta chains from one sample sequenced in a study of CD8+CD57+ T cells in acquired aplastic anemia. The template used for profiling TCR beta VDJ and CDR3 was genomic DNA. Each CDR3 protein is one row after TCRdb ran MiXCR on the reads. Seen here are 150,000 to 200,000 distinct CDR3 sequences, around three fifths observed once, and the top ten hold 46%. The sequenced material came from sorted CD4+, CD8+, or CD8+CD57+ T cells (not recorded which) from PBMCs. The origin of the receptors is a human donor with severe aplastic anemia or a healthy control (not recorded which).

This sequence joins TRBV20-1 and TRBJ1-6; weak D call: TRBD1 (5 bases). The CDR3 has 15 amino acids. V was shortened by 5 bases and J by 7 bases, with 18 bases between the two germline ends. Germline V gives CDR1 DFQATT, CDR2 SNEGSKA (reference sequence). Here the CDR3 reads CSASESDTRNSPLHF. CDR3 bases: TGCAGTGCTTCGGAGTCGGACACCCGGAATTCACCCCTCCACTTT.

The chain uses TRBV7-2 and TRBJ1-6; no clear D. The CDR3 loop spans 15 amino acids. Trimming removed 5 bases from V and 10 bases from J, with 18 bases in between. Germline V CDR1 and CDR2: SGHTA, FQGNSA. The CDR3 is CASSPQARFPSPLHF. The CDR3 nucleotides read TGTGCCAGCAGCCCCCAAGCACGGTTCCCGTCACCCCTCCACTTT. Full variable domain (rest looked up from reference TRBV7-2 and TRBJ1-6): GAGVSQSPSNKVTEKGKDVELRCDPISGHTALYWYRQSLGQGLEFLIYFQGNSAPDKSGLPSDRFSAERTGGSVSTLTIQRTQQEDSAVYLCASSPQARFPSPLHFGNGTRLTVT.

The V call is TRBV7-6, the J call TRBJ2-3; 8 nucleotides line up with TRBD2. The CDR3 runs to 14 residues. Germline trimming cut 5 bases from V and 1 base from J; bases unmatched to any gene: 2. CDR1 and CDR2 (germline): SGHVS, FNYEAQ. CDR3 protein: CASSPTSGTDTQYF. As DNA, the CDR3 is TGTGCCAGCAGCCCGACTAGCGGCACAGATACGCAGTATTTT. Variable domain in full (rest from reference TRBV7-6 and TRBJ2-3): GAGVSQSPRYKVTKRGQDVALRCDPISGHVSLYWYRQALGQGPEFLTYFNYEAQQDKSGLPNDRFSAERPEGSISTLTIQRTEQRDSAMYRCASSPTSGTDTQYFGPGTRLTVL.

The chain joins TRBV19 to TRBJ2-7; the D is unclear. The CDR3 is made up of 11 amino acids. Germline CDR1 and CDR2: LNHDA and SQIVND (reference sequence). V lost 1 base and J 5 bases, leaving 3 bases between the germline ends. The CDR3 loop is CASSIVHEQYF. The DNA of the CDR3 is TGTGCCAGTAGTATAGTCCACGAGCAGTACTTC.

The chain has TRBV7-9 and TRBJ2-2; D is perhaps TRBD1 (5 bases). Germline values: CDR1 SEHNR, CDR2 FQNEAQ (reference sequence). The CDR3 runs to 16 residues. Trimming took 3 bases from V and 5 from J, leaving 16 bases between them. The CDR3 DNA reads as TGTGCCAGCAGCTTGAGGACAATCCTTGGGACCGGGGAGCTGTTTTTT. As protein: CASSLRTILGTGELFF.

The chain couples TRBV9 to TRBJ2-5; 9 positions agree with TRBD1. There are 15 residues in the CDR3. V lost 1 base, J lost 5 bases, and 6 bases stayed unmatched. Germline V gene sequence: CDR1 SGDLS, CDR2 YYNGEE. The CDR3 loop is CASSVKRDRAETQYF. CDR3 nucleotide sequence: TGTGCCAGCAGCGTAAAGCGGGACAGGGCGGAGACCCAGTACTTC.

V is TRBV13 and J is TRBJ1-6, with TRBD1 matching 9 bases. This CDR3 comprises 17 residues. The junction had 11 bases not matched to a gene; V was cut back by 6 bases and J by 5 bases. Germline V lookup: CDR1 PRHDT, CDR2 FYEKMQ (reference sequence). The CDR3 loop reads CASRAGTGTANNSPLHF. Here the CDR3 DNA reads TGTGCCAGCAGAGCCGGGACAGGGACAGCTAATAATTCACCCCTCCACTTT.

This sequence joins TRBV9 and TRBJ2-5; no clear D. The CDR3 has 15 amino acids. Trimming left V 4 bases short and J 5 bases short, with 18 bases between. The germline V gene encodes CDR1 SGDLS and CDR2 YYNGEE. The CDR3 sequence is CASSSHGISRETQYF. The CDR3, as DNA: TGTGCCAGCAGCTCCCATGGGATTTCGAGGGAGACCCAGTACTTC.

This clonotype was found once. This chain joins TRBV20-1 and TRBJ2-7; 8 bases match TRBD1. V lost 2 bases to trimming and J lost 6 bases; unmatched junction nucleotides: 9. This CDR3 comprises 14 residues. The germline V gene has CDR1 DFQATT and CDR2 SNEGSKA (reference sequence). CDR3 residues: CSARRTGFEGEQYF. The CDR3, as DNA: TGCAGTGCTAGACGGACAGGGTTTGAAGGCGAGCAGTACTTC.

The chain carries TRBV12-3 or TRBV12-4 and TRBJ2-5; 8 nucleotides align to TRBD1. The CDR3 is 14 amino acids. The V segment lost 5 bases and the J segment 5 bases; nucleotides outside the gene matches: 7. The DNA for the CDR3 is TGTGCCAGCAGTCTGGGACAGGACGACGAGACCCAGTACTTC. This translates into CASSLGQDDETQYF.

V usage is TRBV2 and J usage is TRBJ1-4; D is possibly TRBD1 (5 bases). This CDR3 has 16 residues. CDR1 and CDR2 from the germline V gene are SNHLY and FYNNEI. Trimming shortened V by 5 bases and J by 7 bases, and 20 bases separated the two germline ends. The CDR3 loop reads CASSTAGAQWSEKLFF. In DNA form, the CDR3 reads TGTGCCAGCAGTACGGCCGGGGCCCAATGGAGTGAAAAACTGTTTTTT.

This clonotype was seen more than once but under ten times. The junction departs from the called germline gene at one end, perhaps through a read error. This sequence joins TRBV15 and TRBJ1-4, with D perhaps TRBD1 (5 bases). From germline, CDR1 is LNHNV and CDR2 YYDKDF (reference sequence). The CDR3 has 15 residues. The CDR3 DNA reads as TGTGCCACCGGCAGAGAAGACAGCGGGAATGAGAAACTGTTTTTT. Protein: CATGREDSGNEKLFF.

This chain uses TRBV9 with TRBJ1-1; 9 nucleotides line up with TRBD1. The CDR3 is 15 residues long. CDR1 and CDR2 from the germline V gene are SGDLS and YYNGEE. After removal of 3 bases from V and 3 bases from J, the junction contained 6 bases not matched to a gene. The CDR3 nucleotides read TGTGCCAGCAGCGCTACCGGGACAGGGCACACTGAAGCTTTCTTT. Translating gives CASSATGTGHTEAFF. The full variable domain, in which reference TRBV9 and TRBJ1-1 provide the parts outside the CDR3, is DSGVTQTPKHLITATGQRVTLRCSPRSGDLSVYWYQQSLDQGLQFLIQYYNGEERAKGNILERFSAQQFPDLHSELNLSSLELGDSALYFCASSATGTGHTEAFFGQGTRLTVV.

The rearrangement links TRBV3-1 to TRBJ2-3, with D perhaps TRBD1 (5 bases). The germline V gene encodes CDR1 LGHDT and CDR2 YNNKEL (reference sequence). Trimming left V 2 bases short and J 6 bases short, with 9 bases between. The length of the CDR3 is 13 residues. In DNA, the CDR3 is TGTGCCAGCAGCCAATTGGGGCTGGATACGCAGTATTTT. Translating it yields CASSQLGLDTQYF.

The genes are TRBV6-2 or TRBV6-3 and TRBJ2-7, with 9 bases aligning to TRBD2. In germline, CDR1 is MNHEY, CDR2 SVGEGT. The CDR3 length is 15 residues. The junction had 2 bases not matched to a gene; V was cut back by 2 bases and J by 0 bases. The CDR3 protein is CASSYGAGGSYEQYF. DNA for the CDR3: TGTGCCAGCAGTTACGGAGCGGGGGGCTCCTACGAGCAGTACTTC.

V usage is TRBV5-1 and J usage is TRBJ2-5, with D maybe TRBD2 (5 bases). Germline-derived CDR1 and CDR2 are SGHRS and YFSETQ. V was shortened by 0 bases and J by 5 bases, with 8 bases between the two germline ends. The CDR3 runs to 13 residues. CDR3 region: CASSLVGDETQYF. CDR3 nucleotides: TGCGCCAGCAGCTTGGTCGGGGATGAGACCCAGTACTTC.

This clonotype came up many times. The chain has TRBV6-5 and TRBJ2-2, with D unresolved. The CDR3 consists of 16 residues. Germline values: CDR1 MNHEY, CDR2 SVGAGI. Trimming left V 0 bases short and J 0 bases short, with 8 bases between. CDR3 coding DNA: TGTGCCAGCAGTTACTCGTGGGCGTCGAACACCGGGGAGCTGTTTTTT. Translated: CASSYSWASNTGELFF.

This clonotype occurred a few times. A much larger clone is a single base away; this may be a read error. This chain links TRBV18 with TRBJ1-6; D uncertain. Trimming shortened V by 0 bases and J by 9 bases, and 9 bases separated the two germline ends. Germline loops: CDR1 KGHSH, CDR2 LQKENI. The CDR3 has 14 amino acids. The CDR3 nucleotides are TGTGCCAGCTCACCACCAGATATGGTTTCACCCCTCCACTTT. Protein product: CASSPPDMVSPLHF. The full variable domain, its missing parts supplied by reference TRBV18 and TRBJ1-6, is NAGVMQNPRHLVRRRGQEARLRCSPMKGHSHVYWYRQLPEEGLKFMVYLQKENIIDESGMPKERFSAEFPKEGPSILRIQQVVRGDSAAYFCASSPPDMVSPLHFGNGTRLTVT.

The chain has TRBV6-4 and TRBJ2-2, with 11 bases identical to TRBD2. The CDR3 consists of 18 residues. Losses at the gene ends were 0 bases for V and 0 bases for J; bases not matched to a gene: 3. Germline V gives CDR1 MRHNA, CDR2 SNTAGT. The CDR3 protein is CASSDSPSGGTNTGELFF. DNA of the CDR3: TGTGCCAGCAGTGACTCGCCTAGCGGGGGGACGAACACCGGGGAGCTGTTTTTT.

This chain uses TRBV29-1 with TRBJ1-1, with D possibly TRBD1 on 5 matching bases. Trimming took 5 bases from V and 1 from J, leaving 11 bases between them. This CDR3 is built from 13 residues. Per the germline V gene, CDR1 is SQVTM and CDR2 is ANQGSEA. Written as DNA, the CDR3 is TGCAGCGTTCATGGGGGAAGGAACACTGAAGCTTTCTTT. This codes for CSVHGGRNTEAFF.